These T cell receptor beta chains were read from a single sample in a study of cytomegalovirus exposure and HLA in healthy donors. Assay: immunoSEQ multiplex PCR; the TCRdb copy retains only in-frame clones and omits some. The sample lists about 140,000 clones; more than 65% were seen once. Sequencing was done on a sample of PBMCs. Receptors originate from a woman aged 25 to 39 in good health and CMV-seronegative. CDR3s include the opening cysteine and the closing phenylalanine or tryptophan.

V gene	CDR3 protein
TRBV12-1	CASSSYRGGRDEQFF
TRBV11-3	CASSRLAGEGEQYF
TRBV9	CASSPGLAGAGNEQFF
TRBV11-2	CASMTLLTGELFF
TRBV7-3	CASSLGQGPYTGELFF
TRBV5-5	CASKRDRPQGEQYF
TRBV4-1	CASSPRLAGELSYEQYF
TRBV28	CASSLIGAADTQYF
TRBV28	CASTAAGPRYGYTF
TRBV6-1	CAGRMDGETEAFF
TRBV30	CASGRPGTAGF
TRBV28	CASSPGGGVAVNTEAFF
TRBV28	CASSRSGYGYTF
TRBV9	CASSPQGAGTYNEQFF
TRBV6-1	CASRQGQGGNTIYF
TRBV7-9	CASGRMETQYF
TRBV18	CASSPWDRSNTEAFF
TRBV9	CASSVDGRGVYNEQFF
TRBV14	CASSPGQGRDTDTQYF
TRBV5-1	CASSLEIASGQETQYF
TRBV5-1	CASSPWDRGNTEAFF
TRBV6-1	CASSPSRGGIGGYTF
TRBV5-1	CASSPGVNYGYTF
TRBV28	CASRGGLNTEAFF
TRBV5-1	CASSLTVVGANVLTF
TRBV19	CASSIVQIVSNQPQHF
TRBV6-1	CASRLGQNIYGYTF
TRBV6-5	CASSYRGEPSYEQYF
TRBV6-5	CASSYVGGTGNTIYF
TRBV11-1	CASRLGLFTDTQYF
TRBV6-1	CASSMPGTEAGYTF
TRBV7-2	CASSLARRDNYGYTF
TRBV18	CASSPGTGQDTQYF
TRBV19	CASSIEYSYNEQFF
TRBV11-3	CASSLDWGSNEQFF
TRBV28	CASSLLAGGYEQYF
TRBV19	CASSDRAGRSGELFF
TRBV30	CAWSVLSPLHF
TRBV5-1	CASSRGQAYNEQFF